One and the same sample provided the 32 T cell receptor beta chains below, sequenced in a study of beta chain features in type 1 diabetes (dated by TCRdb to the late 2010s). What the research found in general, with its limitations: In all four CD4+ subsets, TCRB CDR3 length was moderately but significantly shorter in type 1 diabetes patients.

No antigen has been identified for these receptors. Preparation of the library involved the immunoSEQ multiplex PCR assay. All of the isolated RNA was reverse transcribed with the High Capacity cDNA Reverse Transcription Kit, so expressed TCRB transcripts were sequenced. Not all clones reach the TCRdb copy of this immuneACCESS table, which keeps in-frame sequences only. Checked studies attribute under half of the gap to unresolved V genes and leave the rest unexplained. The sample contains roughly 260,000 clones, approximately 11% of them found a single time. Of the sample, around 0.017% falls within the top ten clones. The sequencing input was naive CD4+ T cells from blood. The meaning of the sample's cell subset or site label: true naive CD4+ T cells. These receptors were obtained from a man aged 30 to 45 with type 1 diabetes.

This clone has only a few counts. V is TRBV7-3 and J is TRBJ2-5; TRBD2 is a possible D gene (6 bases). V lost 2 bases and J 4 bases, leaving 11 bases between the germline ends. CDR3 length: 14 residues. Looked up from germline, CDR1 is SGHTA and CDR2 is FQGTGA. For the CDR3, the DNA is TGTGCCAGCAGCTTAGCCGGGACTGCAGAGACCCAGTACTTC. It yields the protein CASSLAGTAETQYF.

The rearrangement links TRBV7-2 to TRBJ1-1; D may be TRBD1 (5 bases). With 8 bases removed from V and 11 bases from J, the gap between germline ends came to 21 bases. Germline-derived CDR1 and CDR2 are SGHTA and FQGNSA. This CDR3 comprises 13 residues. The CDR3 reads CASAPLGGMGAFF. The CDR3 bases are TGTGCCAGCGCCCCTTTGGGGGGGATGGGGGCTTTCTTT.

This clone was observed a handful of times. This sequence joins TRBV2 and TRBJ2-5; D not certain. Trimming cost V 2 bases and J 0 bases, with 7 bases left between them. The CDR3 has 14 residues. Germline values: CDR1 SNHLY, CDR2 FYNNEI. In nucleotides, the CDR3 is TGTGCCAGCAGTGAAAACGGGTACCAAGAGACCCAGTACTTC. It yields the protein CASSENGYQETQYF.

The rearrangement uses TRBV4-3 and TRBJ2-3; D gene uncertain. Germline V gives CDR1 LGHNA, CDR2 YSLEER. This CDR3 contains 16 residues. The V gene lost 0 bases and the J gene lost 4 bases, with 14 bases spanning the gap. In DNA form, the CDR3 reads TGCGCCAGCAGCCAAGATAAGTCGAGCGTAGCAGATACGCAGTATTTT. It codes for CASSQDKSSVADTQYF.

The chain has TRBV5-1 and TRBJ1-2; a possible D gene is TRBD1 (6 bases). CDR1 and CDR2 from the germline V gene are SGHRS and YFSETQ. The CDR3 runs to 15 residues. Trimming cost V 3 bases and J 6 bases, with 18 bases left between them. The DNA for the CDR3 is TGCGCCAGCAGCTCGACGACAGGCCCGTCTCATGGCTACACCTTC. Its translation: CASSSTTGPSHGYTF.

This clone was counted between two and nine times. The rearrangement links TRBV2 to TRBJ2-1; tentative D call: TRBD1 (5 bases). The CDR3 contains 13 residues. V was pared by 3 bases and J by 8 bases, with 11 bases between. Germline lookup yields CDR1 SNHLY and CDR2 FYNNEI. The CDR3: CASSETVFYEQFF. The CDR3 bases are TGTGCCAGCAGTGAGACAGTTTTCTATGAGCAGTTCTTC.

The chain is built from TRBV6-6 and TRBJ2-5; D remains ambiguous. The CDR3 totals 11 residues. Trimming removed 10 bases at V and 4 bases at J, with 10 bases between. Germline CDR1 and CDR2: MNHNY and SVGAGI (reference sequence). The CDR3 here is CATYYGETQYF. Written as DNA, the CDR3 is TGTGCCACCTACTACGGAGAGACCCAGTACTTC.

The chain combines TRBV6-5 with TRBJ2-3; 8 nucleotides match TRBD2. V lost 2 bases to trimming and J lost 5 bases; unmatched junction nucleotides: 9. Germline loops: CDR1 MNHEY, CDR2 SVGAGI. CDR3 length equals 16 residues. The CDR3 loop is CASSYQSGGHGDTQYF. CDR3 in DNA: TGTGCCAGCAGTTACCAAAGCGGGGGCCACGGAGATACGCAGTATTTT.

The table lists this clone with a few counts. The chain is built from TRBV7-9 and TRBJ1-6, with D perhaps matching TRBD1 (6 bases). V shed 4 bases and J shed 9 bases, with 16 bases lying between them. The CDR3 runs 15 residues. The germline CDR1 and CDR2 sequences are SEHNR and FQNEAQ (reference sequence). The CDR3 sequence: CASSSEGGRGSPLHF. The CDR3 DNA follows: TGTGCCAGCAGCTCGGAAGGGGGTAGGGGTTCACCCCTCCACTTT.

CDR3 sequence reads: CASSWGVNSPLHF. CDR3 sequence (DNA): TGTGCCAGCAGCTGGGGGGTTAATTCACCCCTCCACTTT. The J gene is TRBJ1-6, the V gene TRBV14, with D possibly matching TRBD1 (5 bases). Germline V gives CDR1 SGHDN, CDR2 FVKESK. Trimming removed 5 bases from V and 6 bases from J, with 8 bases in between. This CDR3 contains 13 residues.

V and J are TRBV5-1 and TRBJ2-5, with D perhaps matching TRBD1 (6 bases). The CDR3 loop spans 14 amino acids. Germline lookup yields CDR1 SGHRS and CDR2 YFSETQ. The V and J ends lost 2 bases and 4 bases respectively, with 12 bases between them. The CDR3 reads CASSLDRSGETQYF. CDR3 coding DNA: TGCGCCAGCAGCTTAGACAGGTCGGGAGAGACCCAGTACTTC. Supplemented by reference TRBV5-1 and TRBJ2-5, the full variable domain reads KAGVTQTPRYLIKTRGQQVTLSCSPISGHRSVSWYQQTPGQGLQFLFEYFSETQRNKGNFPGRFSGRQFSNSRSEMNVSTLELGDSALYLCASSLDRSGETQYFGPGTRLLVL.

This clone has a handful of counts. The chain carries TRBV9 and TRBJ1-2; 8 nucleotides line up with TRBD1. Looked up from germline, CDR1 is SGDLS and CDR2 is YYNGEE. The CDR3 is 15 amino acids. V was pared by 4 bases and J by 6 bases, with 11 bases of the junction left unmatched. This CDR3 is CASSPRTGPGHGYTF. The CDR3 bases are TGTGCCAGCAGCCCCCGGACAGGGCCAGGGCATGGCTACACCTTC.

This clone has only one observation. The chain uses TRBV18 and TRBJ1-2; tentative D call: TRBD1 (6 bases). Germline V gene sequence: CDR1 KGHSH, CDR2 LQKENI. CDR3 length: 13 residues. The V end was cut by 4 bases, the J end by 4 bases, with 10 bases between. Here the CDR3 DNA reads TGTGCCAGCTCACTCATGGACAGCTATGGCTACACCTTC. It is translated as CASSLMDSYGYTF.

There are a few counts of this clone. V is TRBV29-1 and J is TRBJ1-4, with D possibly TRBD1 on 6 matching bases. The germline gives CDR1 SQVTM, CDR2 ANQGSEA. V lost 8 bases, J lost 7 bases, and 17 bases lay in between. The CDR3 is 13 residues long. DNA for the CDR3: TGCAGCTTAACGGACAGCCCTTTTGAAAAACTGTTTTTT. Its protein is CSLTDSPFEKLFF.

The gene calls are TRBV7-2 and TRBJ2-1; 11 nucleotides match TRBD2. Germline values: CDR1 SGHTA, CDR2 FQGNSA. This CDR3 has 14 residues. With 4 bases clipped from V and 8 bases from J, the junction kept 4 bases outside the gene matches. The CDR3 region has the DNA TGTGCCAGCAGCTCCCTAGCGGGGGGCCATGAGCAGTTCTTC. Its protein is CASSSLAGGHEQFF.

This clone showed up just a few times. The V and J genes are TRBV5-6 and TRBJ2-1; the match to TRBD2 covers 8 bases. The V gene end was trimmed by 2 bases and the J gene end by 3 bases; junction bases not matched to a gene: 7. Germline V lookup: CDR1 SGHDT, CDR2 YYEEEE. The CDR3 totals 16 residues. CDR3 DNA: TGTGCCAGCAGCTTCTACGGGGGGGCCCTCTACAATGAGCAGTTCTTC. Amino acids: CASSFYGGALYNEQFF.

This clone was found a few times. V usage is TRBV10-3 and J usage is TRBJ1-1; 8 bases fit TRBD1. Germline trimming cut 0 bases from V and 4 bases from J; bases unmatched to any gene: 7. There are 16 residues in the CDR3. CDR1 ENHRY and CDR2 SYGVKD come from the germline V gene. This chain's CDR3 is CAISESYGQGGTEAFF. In nucleotides, the CDR3 is TGTGCCATCAGTGAGTCCTACGGACAGGGCGGCACTGAAGCTTTCTTT.

The V and J genes are TRBV11-2 and TRBJ2-1; D is unresolved. The germline V gene encodes CDR1 SGHAT and CDR2 FQNNGV. This CDR3 has 15 amino acids. V was pared by 1 base and J by 6 bases, with 13 bases between. CDR3 in DNA: TGTGCCAGCAGCTTAGTTCCCTCAGGCCGCAATGAGCAGTTCTTC. This codes for CASSLVPSGRNEQFF.

This clone was recorded a few times. The rearrangement uses TRBV9 and TRBJ1-2; 9 nucleotides line up with TRBD1. In germline, CDR1 is SGDLS, CDR2 YYNGEE. This CDR3 is 14 amino acids long. Losses at the gene ends were 3 bases for V and 5 bases for J; bases not matched to a gene: 5. DNA of the CDR3: TGTGCCAGCAGCGCGGGGACAGGGACTTATGGCTACACCTTC. Its translation: CASSAGTGTYGYTF.

In this sample, this clone turned up a few times. The chain employs TRBV7-6 and TRBJ1-6, with unresolved D. The germline CDR1 and CDR2 sequences are SGHVS and FNYEAQ. The V end was cut by 2 bases, the J end by 8 bases, with 16 bases between. This CDR3 is built from 16 residues. The CDR3 region is CASSLTSELIYSPLHF. The CDR3 region has the DNA TGTGCCAGCAGCTTAACGTCGGAGCTGATCTATTCACCCCTCCACTTT.

This clone was observed a few times. The chain links TRBV5-1 to TRBJ1-1; no clear D. This CDR3 has 13 residues. Trimming removed 0 bases at V and 7 bases at J, with 10 bases between. The germline CDR1 and CDR2 sequences are SGHRS and YFSETQ. For the CDR3, the DNA is TGCGCCAGCAGCTTGGGGTTGGGAGATGAAGCTTTCTTT. It codes for CASSLGLGDEAFF.

This clone showed up just a few times. V gene TRBV5-4 combines with J gene TRBJ2-3; the match to TRBD2 covers 8 bases. This CDR3 is built from 16 residues. Germline V gene lookup returns CDR1 SGHNT and CDR2 YYREEE (reference sequence). With V trimmed by 2 bases and J by 3 bases, 8 bases remained unmatched. CDR3 sequence (DNA): TGTGCCAGCAGCTTAAAGGTAGCGGGGCTAACAGATACGCAGTATTTT. Its protein is CASSLKVAGLTDTQYF.

Only a few counts were recorded for this clone. J is TRBJ2-7 and V is TRBV4-1; TRBD2 aligns across 7 bases. This CDR3 region has 16 residues. In germline, CDR1 is MGHRA, CDR2 YSYEKL. J was trimmed by 7 bases and V by 0 bases; bases with no gene match: 12. The CDR3 spells CASSQDGGINRREQYF. CDR3 bases: TGCGCCAGCAGCCAAGACGGGGGGATTAATAGGAGGGAGCAGTACTTC.

For the CDR3, the DNA is TGTGCCAGCAGCTTGGGGGGAGGGCAGGGGGAGACCCAGTACTTC. This gives the protein CASSLGGGQGETQYF. The rearrangement links TRBV5-4 to TRBJ2-5; TRBD2 might be the D (7 bases). The V end lost 0 bases, the J end lost 5 bases, and 14 bases lay between the germline ends. CDR3 size: 15 residues. Germline V gene data show CDR1 as SGHNT and CDR2 as YYREEE (reference sequence).

The chain carries TRBV10-3 and TRBJ2-7; 7 bases are a match to TRBD1. CDR3 length: 14 residues. Unmatched junction bases numbered 1, after V lost 2 bases and J lost 0 bases. Germline V gene data show CDR1 as ENHRY and CDR2 as SYGVKD. In nucleotides, the CDR3 is TGTGCCATCAGTGAGGGACAGGCCTCCTACGAGCAGTACTTC. Protein: CAISEGQASYEQYF.

This chain connects TRBV6-6 to TRBJ2-4, with a weak D call TRBD2 (6 bases). Trimming pared 6 bases from V and 9 bases from J, leaving 15 bases between. Germline V lookup: CDR1 MNHNY, CDR2 SVGAGI (reference sequence). This CDR3 contains 13 residues. CDR3 region: CASRGGPGAIQYF. DNA for the CDR3: TGTGCCAGCAGGGGCGGACCGGGAGCCATTCAGTACTTC.

This clone has a handful of counts. The rearrangement joins TRBV4-1 to TRBJ2-1, with 9 bases aligning to TRBD2. This CDR3 is built from 17 residues. V trimming: 4 bases; J trimming: 9 bases; junction bases outside the gene matches: 16. Germline V gives CDR1 MGHRA, CDR2 YSYEKL. The CDR3 region is CASSLSLNQRGAFEQFF. In DNA form, the CDR3 reads TGCGCCAGCAGCCTCTCCCTTAACCAGCGGGGGGCGTTTGAGCAGTTCTTC.

Only a few counts were recorded for this clone. CDR3 amino acids: CASSLGLNQETQYF. The DNA for the CDR3 is TGCGCCAGCAGCTTAGGACTAAACCAAGAGACCCAGTACTTC. The gene calls are TRBV5-1 and TRBJ2-5; TRBD2 might be the D (6 bases). The CDR3 spans 14 residues. Germline CDR1 is SGHRS and CDR2 is YFSETQ. V was cut by 2 bases and J by 0 bases, with 8 bases left in between.

The V gene is TRBV6-5, the J gene TRBJ2-7, with D maybe TRBD1 (5 bases). This CDR3 has 15 amino acids. Germline values: CDR1 MNHEY, CDR2 SVGAGI. V was cut by 2 bases and J by 3 bases, with 14 bases left in between. CDR3 in DNA: TGTGCCAGCAGTTACCTCGCTGGGGCCATCTACGAGCAGTACTTC. It codes for CASSYLAGAIYEQYF.

This clone showed up just a few times. This sequence joins TRBV7-9 and TRBJ1-6; no clear D gene. V lost 4 bases to trimming and J lost 7 bases, with 17 bases between them. This CDR3 has 16 amino acids. Germline CDR1 is SEHNR and CDR2 is FQNEAQ (reference sequence). CDR3 protein: CASSSLNLGSNSPLHF. Written as DNA, the CDR3 is TGTGCCAGCAGCTCCCTAAACCTGGGTAGCAATTCACCCCTCCACTTT.

This clone has more than one count but fewer than ten. The chain carries TRBV11-2 and TRBJ2-3; D may be TRBD1 (6 bases). Deletions cut 6 bases from V and 6 bases from J, with 19 bases between. This CDR3 has 15 amino acids. Germline-derived CDR1 and CDR2 are SGHAT and FQNNGV. The CDR3 DNA sequence: TGTGCCAGCAGTCCACCGGGACCCACAGGGGATACGCAGTATTTT. Protein: CASSPPGPTGDTQYF.

This clone has only a few counts. The J gene is TRBJ2-7, the V gene TRBV7-9, with 9 bases fitting TRBD1. Germline assignment: CDR1 SEHNR and CDR2 FQNEAQ (reference sequence). The CDR3 is made up of 13 amino acids. Trimming cost V 5 bases and J 8 bases; bases outside gene matches: 7. DNA for the CDR3: TGTGCCAGCAGCCAAGGACAGGGGAGGAAGCAGTACTTC. Its protein product is CASSQGQGRKQYF.